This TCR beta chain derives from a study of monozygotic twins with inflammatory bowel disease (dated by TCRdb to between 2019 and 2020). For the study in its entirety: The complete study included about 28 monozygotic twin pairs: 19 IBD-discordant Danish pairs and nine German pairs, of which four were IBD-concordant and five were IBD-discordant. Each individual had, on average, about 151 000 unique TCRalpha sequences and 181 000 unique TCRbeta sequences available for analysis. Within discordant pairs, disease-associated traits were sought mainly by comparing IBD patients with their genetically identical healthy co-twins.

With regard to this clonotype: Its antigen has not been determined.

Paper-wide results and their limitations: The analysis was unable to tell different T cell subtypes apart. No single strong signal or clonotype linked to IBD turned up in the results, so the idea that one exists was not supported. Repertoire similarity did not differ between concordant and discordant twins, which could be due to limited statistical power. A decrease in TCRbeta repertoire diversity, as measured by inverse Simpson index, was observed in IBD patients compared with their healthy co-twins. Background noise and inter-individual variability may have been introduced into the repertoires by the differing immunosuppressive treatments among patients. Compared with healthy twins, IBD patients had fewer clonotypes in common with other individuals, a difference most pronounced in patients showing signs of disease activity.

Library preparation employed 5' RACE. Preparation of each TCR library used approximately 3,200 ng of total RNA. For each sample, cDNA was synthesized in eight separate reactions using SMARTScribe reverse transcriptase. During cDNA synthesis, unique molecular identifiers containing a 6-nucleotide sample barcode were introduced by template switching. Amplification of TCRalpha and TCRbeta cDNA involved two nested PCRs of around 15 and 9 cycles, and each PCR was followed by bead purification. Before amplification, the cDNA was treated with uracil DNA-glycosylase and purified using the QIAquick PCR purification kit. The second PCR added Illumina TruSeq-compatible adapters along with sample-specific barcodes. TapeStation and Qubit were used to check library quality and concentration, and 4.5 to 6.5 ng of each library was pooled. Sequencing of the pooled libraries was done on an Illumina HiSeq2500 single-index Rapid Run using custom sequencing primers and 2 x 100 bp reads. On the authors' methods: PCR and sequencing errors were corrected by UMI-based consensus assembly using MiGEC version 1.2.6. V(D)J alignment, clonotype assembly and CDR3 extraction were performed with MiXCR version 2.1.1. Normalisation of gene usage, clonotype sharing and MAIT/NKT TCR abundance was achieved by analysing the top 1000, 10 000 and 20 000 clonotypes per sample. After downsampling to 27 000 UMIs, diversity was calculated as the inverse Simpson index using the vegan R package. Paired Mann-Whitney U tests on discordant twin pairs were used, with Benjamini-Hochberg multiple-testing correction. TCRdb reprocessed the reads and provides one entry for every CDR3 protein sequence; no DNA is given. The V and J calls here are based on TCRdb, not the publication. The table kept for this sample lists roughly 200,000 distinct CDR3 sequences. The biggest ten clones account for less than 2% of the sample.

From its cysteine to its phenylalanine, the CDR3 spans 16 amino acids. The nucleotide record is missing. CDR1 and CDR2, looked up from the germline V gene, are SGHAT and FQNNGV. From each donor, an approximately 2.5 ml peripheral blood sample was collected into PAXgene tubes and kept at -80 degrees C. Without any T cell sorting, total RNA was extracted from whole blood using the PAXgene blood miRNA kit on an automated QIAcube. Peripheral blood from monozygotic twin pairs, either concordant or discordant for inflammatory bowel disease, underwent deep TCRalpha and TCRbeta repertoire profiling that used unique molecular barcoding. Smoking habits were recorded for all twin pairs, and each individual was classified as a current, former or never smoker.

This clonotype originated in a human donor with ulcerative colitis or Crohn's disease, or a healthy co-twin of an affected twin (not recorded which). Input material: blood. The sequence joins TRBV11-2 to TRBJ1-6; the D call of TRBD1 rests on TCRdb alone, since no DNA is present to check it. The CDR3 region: CASSARVTSSDSPLHF.